This is a list of T cell receptor beta chains from one sample in a study of T cells in narcolepsy. Data came from immunoSEQ multiplex PCR; TCRdb stores just in-frame clones and leaves some out. The table lists fewer than 35,000 clones, around 80% of them singletons. The specimen sequenced was CD45RA- memory CD4+ T cells from PBMCs. The receptors shown here come from a human donor with narcolepsy. Each CDR3 is given with its conserved first and last residue. Some rows mark clone size as missing; the rest say once, few, many or name a class of expanded clone.

clone_size	v_call	j_call	cdr3_aa
-	TRBV30	TRBJ1-2	CAWSARDRGYNYGYTF
-	TRBV7-2	TRBJ1-3	CASSPGPVDTIYF
-	TRBV19	TRBJ2-7	CASSPGTVSYEQYF
-	TRBV30	TRBJ1-1	CAWSGLTGLIAEAFF
-	TRBV5-1	TRBJ2-1	CASRASGTNLGNEQFF
-	TRBV20-1	TRBJ2-5	CSANHQETQYF
-	TRBV7-6	TRBJ2-7	CASSLGGTTSYEQYF
-	TRBV18	TRBJ1-2	CASSPDGWNRDGYTF
-	TRBV7-1	TRBJ1-5	CASSGRIDQPQHF
few	TRBV6-1	-	CASKPGQGAEQYF
-	TRBV5-1	TRBJ2-5	CASSLVPSQETQYF
-	TRBV10-3	TRBJ1-2	CAISTRGLEDGYTF
-	TRBV15	TRBJ2-3	CATSADYEISDTQYF
-	TRBV27	TRBJ1-6	CASKGGGTGYYNSPLHF
-	TRBV7-9	TRBJ2-1	CASSLGAGNTYNEQFF
few	TRBV28	TRBJ1-3	CASSLRVRDRGNTIYF
-	TRBV7-2	TRBJ1-5	CASSLEGGGQPQHF
-	TRBV6-5	TRBJ2-7	CASSTRLAGGNEQYF
few	TRBV4-2	TRBJ2-1	CASSQLRTSGSDEQFF
-	TRBV5-1	TRBJ2-2	CASSEQRVTGELFF
-	TRBV14	TRBJ1-1	CASSQGSSATRAFF
-	TRBV2	TRBJ1-1	CASSEGGLKGAFF
-	TRBV2	TRBJ2-2	CAGSLEEARDGELFF
-	TRBV19	TRBJ2-1	CASSIVGQHNEQFF
-	TRBV2	TRBJ2-5	CASSGDRTETQYF
-	TRBV2	TRBJ1-1	CASRRRMMNTEAFF
-	TRBV2	TRBJ1-2	CAQGASFNTF
-	TRBV5-4	TRBJ1-6	CASSLAGQSYNSPLHF
-	TRBV11-3	TRBJ1-1	CASSRQGYTEAFF
-	TRBV7-8	TRBJ1-3	CASSPGGRPSSGNTIYF
-	TRBV7-9	TRBJ1-6	CASSEGGKNSPLHF
-	TRBV5-1	TRBJ1-3	CASSSGGSGNTIYF
-	TRBV7-9	TRBJ2-5	CASSQRGRGRETQYF
-	TRBV29-1	TRBJ2-7	CSVDDSSVDSYEQYF
-	TRBV15	TRBJ1-4	CATSRQPGVGEKLFF
once	TRBV21-1	TRBJ2-6	CASSKAQRTPAGANVLTF
-	TRBV19	TRBJ2-7	CASSMTSGRSYEQYF
-	TRBV2	TRBJ1-2	CASSDSGGTLYGYTF
-	TRBV7-9	TRBJ2-3	CASSLKVTGTTDTQYF
-	TRBV28	TRBJ2-1	CASSATGQLSYNEQFF
-	TRBV5-1	TRBJ2-1	CASSWRTGEGNEQFF
-	TRBV30	TRBJ1-1	CAWSVTAGTEAFF
-	TRBV6-5	TRBJ2-6	CASSAVSGANVLTF
-	TRBV20-1	TRBJ2-1	CSARDGIRRFF
once	TRBV6-5	TRBJ2-1	CASSSSRPGYEQFF
few	TRBV6-6	TRBJ1-1	CASSWGGGDTEAFF
-	TRBV6-5	TRBJ2-1	CASSPRLAGNEQFF
once	TRBV6-5	TRBJ2-1	CASRLDVSYNEQFF
-	TRBV19	TRBJ1-3	CASHGRNTIYF
once	TRBV2	TRBJ1-1	CASSDRMGGTEAFF
once	TRBV19	TRBJ2-7	CASRVGASGSYEQYF
-	TRBV19	TRBJ1-4	CASSVTRTSLRGKLFF
-	TRBV9	TRBJ2-1	CASSVVRESSYNEQFF